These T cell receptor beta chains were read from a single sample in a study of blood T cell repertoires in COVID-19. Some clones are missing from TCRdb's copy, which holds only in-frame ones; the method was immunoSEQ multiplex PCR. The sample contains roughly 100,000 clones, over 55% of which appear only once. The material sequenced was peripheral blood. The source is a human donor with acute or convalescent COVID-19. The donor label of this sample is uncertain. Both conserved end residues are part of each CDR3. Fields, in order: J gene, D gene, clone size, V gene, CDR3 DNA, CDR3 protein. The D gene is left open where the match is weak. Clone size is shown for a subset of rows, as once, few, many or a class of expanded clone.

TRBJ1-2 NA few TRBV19 TGTGCCAGTAGAGCCTTAGGAGGTCTCTATGGCTACACCTTC CASRALGGLYGYTF
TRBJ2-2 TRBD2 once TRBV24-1 TGTGCCACCAGTGACCAGGGACTAGCGGGGGGGGTGAGCACCGGGGAGCTGTTTTTT CATSDQGLAGGVSTGELFF
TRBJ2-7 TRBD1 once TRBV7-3 TGTGCCAGCAGCTTGGACAGGGGGTCCTACGAGCAGTACTTC CASSLDRGSYEQYF
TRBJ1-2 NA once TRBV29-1 TGCAGCGTTGCCTCGAACTATGGCTACACCTTC CSVASNYGYTF
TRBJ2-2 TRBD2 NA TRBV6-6 TGTGCCAGTTCCGGGGGGGGACGGAACACCGGGGAGCTGTTTTTT CASSGGGRNTGELFF
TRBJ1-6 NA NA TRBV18 TGTGCCAGCTCACCACAGGGGGGGTCACCCCTCCACTTT CASSPQGGSPLHF
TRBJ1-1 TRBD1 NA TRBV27 TGTGCCAGCAGAGGGACAGGGGGCTTCGAAGCTTTCTTT CASRGTGGFEAFF
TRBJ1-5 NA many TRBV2 TGTGCCAGCAGTGTATCCCGGAGCCAGCCCCAGCATTTT CASSVSRSQPQHF
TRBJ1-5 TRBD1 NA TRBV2 TGTGCCAGCAGTCGGGACAGGGGGAGTAGCCAGCCCCAGCATTTT CASSRDRGSSQPQHF
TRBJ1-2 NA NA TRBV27 TGTGCCAGCAGTTCTAGCGGGACGGTCAACTATGGCTACACCTTC CASSSSGTVNYGYTF
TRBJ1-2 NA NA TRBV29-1 TGCAGCGTTGAAGAAGACGGAGGGTTAGGGTACACCTTC CSVEEDGGLGYTF
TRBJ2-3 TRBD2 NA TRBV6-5 TGTGCCACCAGGCGGGGGGGCCGGAGCACAGATACGCAGTATTTT CATRRGGRSTDTQYF
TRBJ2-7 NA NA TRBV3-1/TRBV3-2 TGTGCCAGCAGCCAAACAGTGACAGCGTTCTACGAGCAGTACTTC CASSQTVTAFYEQYF
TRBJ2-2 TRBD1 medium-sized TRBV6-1 TGTGCCAGCAGTGAACAGGGGGACACCGGGGAGCTGTTTTTT CASSEQGDTGELFF
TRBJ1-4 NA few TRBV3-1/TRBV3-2 TGTGCCAGCAGCCAGAGATGGGGAGTCAATGAAAAACTGTTTTTT CASSQRWGVNEKLFF
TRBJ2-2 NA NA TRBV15 TGTGCCACCAGGGGAGTTGTCACCGGGGAGCTGTTTTTT CATRGVVTGELFF
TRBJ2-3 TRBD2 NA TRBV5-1 TGCGCCAGCAGCACCGGACTAGTCTCGGTCTCAGATACGCAGTATTTT CASSTGLVSVSDTQYF
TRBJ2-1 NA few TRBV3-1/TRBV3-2 TGTGCCAGCAGCGCGACCTGGGGGGGCGCCTACAATGAGCAGTTCTTC CASSATWGGAYNEQFF
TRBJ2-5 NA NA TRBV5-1 TGCGCCAGCCGTAATCAGGGGGGCGAAGAGACCCAGTACTTC CASRNQGGEETQYF
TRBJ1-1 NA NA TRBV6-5 TGTGCCAGCAGTTATCGTGTGAACACTGAAGCTTTCTTT CASSYRVNTEAFF
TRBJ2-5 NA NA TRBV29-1 TGCAGCGTACTTACAGATACTCAAGAGACCCAGTACTTC CSVLTDTQETQYF
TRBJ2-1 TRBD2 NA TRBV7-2 TGTGCCAGCAGCTTAATCGGCCTAGCGGGGGGGCACGTGGATGAGCAGTTCTTC CASSLIGLAGGHVDEQFF
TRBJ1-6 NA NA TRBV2 TGTGCCAGCAGTGAACGGTGGAGCCTGCGTTCACCCCTCCACTTT CASSERWSLRSPLHF
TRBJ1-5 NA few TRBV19 TGTGCCAGTAGGCCACAGGTTGGTGCTCAGCCCCAGCATTTT CASRPQVGAQPQHF
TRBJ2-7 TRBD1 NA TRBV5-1 TGCGCCAGCAGCCGGGACCGGGACAGGGGGCACTACGAGCAGTACTTC CASSRDRDRGHYEQYF
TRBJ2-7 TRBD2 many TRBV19 TGTGCCAGTAGTAGTCCTAGCGGAGCGATCTACGAGCAGTACTTC CASSSPSGAIYEQYF
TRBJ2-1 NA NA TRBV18 TGTGCCAGCTCACCGGAGGGGGCGTATGAGCAGTTCTTC CASSPEGAYEQFF
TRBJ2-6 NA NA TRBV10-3 TGTGCCATCAACGGGGTGGAGGCTGGGGCCAACGTCCTGACTTTC CAINGVEAGANVLTF
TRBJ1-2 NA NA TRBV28 TGTGCCAGCAGTTGGACAGTTCATGGCTACACCTTC CASSWTVHGYTF
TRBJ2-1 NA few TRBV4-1 TGCGCCAGCAGCCAATTCTTGGGGCCCAATGAGCAGTTCTTC CASSQFLGPNEQFF
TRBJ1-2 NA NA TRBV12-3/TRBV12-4 TGTGCCAGCAGTTTGTCAACGGTATATGGCTACACCTTC CASSLSTVYGYTF
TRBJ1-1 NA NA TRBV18 TGTGCCAGCTCACCTCTGGGGGCGGACACTGAAGCTTTCTTT CASSPLGADTEAFF
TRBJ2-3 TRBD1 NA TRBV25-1 TGTGCCAGCAGTGACCGGGACAGACTCACAGATACGCAGTATTTT CASSDRDRLTDTQYF
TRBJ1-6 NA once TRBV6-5 TGTGCCAGCAGTTACTCTGGGCAGGGAATCAGTTCACCCCTCCACTTT CASSYSGQGISSPLHF
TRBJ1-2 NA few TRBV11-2 TGTGCCAGCAGCTACCGACAGGGCTACACCTTC CASSYRQGYTF
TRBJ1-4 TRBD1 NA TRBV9 TGTGCCAGCAGCGTAGCTACCAGGACAGGGAATGAAAAACTGTTTTTT CASSVATRTGNEKLFF
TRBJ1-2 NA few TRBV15 TGTGCCACCAGCAGAGGTATCAACAGGGACGGCTACACCTTC CATSRGINRDGYTF
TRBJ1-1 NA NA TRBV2 TGTGCCAGCAGCCTTGGCGAAGCTTTCTTT CASSLGEAFF
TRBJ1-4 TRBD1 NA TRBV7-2 TGTGCCAGCAGCCCAGGACAGGCTGGGCGGGAAAAACTGTTTTTT CASSPGQAGREKLFF
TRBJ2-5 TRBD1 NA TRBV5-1 TGCGCCAGCAGCCGACAGGGGAGTCAAGAGACCCAGTACTTC CASSRQGSQETQYF
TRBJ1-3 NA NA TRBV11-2 TGTGCCAGCAGCGTAACCGGACAGACATCTGGAAACACCATATATTTT CASSVTGQTSGNTIYF
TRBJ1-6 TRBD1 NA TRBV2 TGTGCCAGCAGTCCGGACAGGGGTAATTCACCCCTCCACTTT CASSPDRGNSPLHF
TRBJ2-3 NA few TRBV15 TGTGCCACCACCCAAATACGGCGGGGTGTGACAGATACGCAGTATTTT CATTQIRRGVTDTQYF
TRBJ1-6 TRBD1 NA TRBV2 TGTGCCAGCAACCGACAGGGGGCTAATTCACCCCTCCACTTT CASNRQGANSPLHF
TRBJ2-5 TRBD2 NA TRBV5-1 TGCGCCAGCTTCGGGGGGGGGCCAGTAGAGACCCAGTACTTC CASFGGGPVETQYF
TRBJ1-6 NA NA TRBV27 TGTGCCAGCAGTTTTGTAGATTCACCCCTCCACTTT CASSFVDSPLHF
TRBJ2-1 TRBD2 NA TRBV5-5 TGTGCCAGCAGCTTGGATTTTGGGACTAGCAGATACAATGAGCAGTTCTTC CASSLDFGTSRYNEQFF
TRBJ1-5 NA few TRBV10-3 TGTGCCATCAGTGAGGCAGGGGTCAATCAGCCCCAGCATTTT CAISEAGVNQPQHF
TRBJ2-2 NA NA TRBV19 TGTGCCAGTAAAATAGCGGACTATAACACCGGGGAGCTGTTTTTT CASKIADYNTGELFF
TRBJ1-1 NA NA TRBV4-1 TGCGCCAGCAGCCAGGGAGGCGGAATGAACACTGAAGCTTTCTTT CASSQGGGMNTEAFF
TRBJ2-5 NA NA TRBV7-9 TGTGCCAGCAGGGACTACCAAGAGACCCAGTACTTC CASRDYQETQYF
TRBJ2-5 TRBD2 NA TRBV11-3 TGTGCCAGCAGCCTAGGACTAGAAGAAGAGACCCAGTACTTC CASSLGLEEETQYF
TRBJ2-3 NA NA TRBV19 TGTGCCAGTAGTATACTTCGGGGGGCAACAGATACGCAGTATTTT CASSILRGATDTQYF
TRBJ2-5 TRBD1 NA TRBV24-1 TGTGCCACCAGTGATTTGAACAGGGGGGAGACCCAGTACTTC CATSDLNRGETQYF
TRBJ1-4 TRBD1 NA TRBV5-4 TGTGCCAGCAGCGCGACAGGGGGGAATGAAAAACTGTTTTTT CASSATGGNEKLFF
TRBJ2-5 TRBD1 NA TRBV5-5 TGTGCCAGCAGCCGATCCACAGGGGCCCTGGAGACCCAGTACTTC CASSRSTGALETQYF